This T cell receptor beta chain was profiled in a study of human T cells and chemical hapten exposure. One entry per CDR3 protein results from TCRdb running MiXCR on the RACE reads. Of tens of thousands of distinct CDR3 sequences listed, around 5% were seen once; the top ten hold more than 10%. Time point denoted: healthy volunteer bleed at 6 weeks. It was unfractionated whole blood from which total RNA was extracted. This clonotype turned up a few times. This CDR3 spans 15 amino acids. Germline V gene lookup returns CDR1 SEHNR and CDR2 FQNEAQ (reference sequence). V shed 5 bases, J shed 4 bases, and the junction held 8 bases outside the gene matches.

The sequencing input was whole blood. The clonotype comes from a human donor in good health. Some clones in this sample may be carry-over from other donors' samples. The chain links TRBV7-9 to TRBJ1-1; TRBD1 matches at 9 bases. This CDR3 reads CASSLYRGLGTEAFF. The CDR3 nucleotides are TGTGCCAGCAGCCTATACAGGGGGCTCGGCACTGAAGCTTTCTTT.